This paragraph covers one T cell receptor beta chain sequence. Trimming cost V 1 base and J 4 bases, with 16 bases left between them. CDR1 is SGDLS and CDR2 is YYNGEE in the germline V gene. CDR3 size: 16 residues. From the 5' RACE reads, TCRdb called clonotypes with MiXCR, one entry per CDR3 protein. The sample consists of approximately 290,000 distinct CDR3 sequences, 7.5% to 9.5% of them appearing once. This sample was taken from a study of T-cell memory formation after mild COVID-19. This chain uses TRBV9 with TRBJ2-3; no definite D call. The sequenced sample consisted of PBMCs or a T cell subset sorted from them (not recorded which). The clonotype was recovered from a man aged 18 to 29 who had mild COVID-19 (a few samples of this study predate the infection). Cell type and time point are not known. The chain's CDR3 is CASSVMGNNQADTQYF. Written as DNA, the CDR3 is TGTGCCAGCAGCGTAATGGGGAACAACCAAGCAGATACGCAGTATTTT.